This TCR beta chain was documented in a study of T cell responses to AZD1222 COVID-19 vaccine. About the research overall: Researchers grouped second doses given at about 4 or about 12 weeks into one pool. Regarding the study as a whole: A mostly white British donor set with more females was recruited, and clonal diversity was possibly underestimated. Vaccine-associated CD4 TCRs spanned spike, dominant at 160-218 and 743-854. Just a handful of people given AZD1222 tested seropositive at baseline.

The table came from immunoSEQ multiplex PCR; TCRdb's copy has only in-frame clones and leaves some out. The sample lists more than 85,000 clones; more than 85% were seen once. A word on this clone: The antigen remains undetermined.

The sequence was obtained from an adult in good health. The material sequenced was peripheral blood, taken on day 0 of AZD1222 vaccination.

CDR3 sequence (DNA): TGTGCCAGCAGCTCAGGGGTTAATCAGCCCCAGCATTTT. Its protein product is CASSSGVNQPQHF. This sequence joins TRBV2 and TRBJ1-5; a possible D gene is TRBD1 (6 bases). The CDR3 sequence is 13 residues long. The germline V gene encodes CDR1 SNHLY and CDR2 FYNNEI. V gave up 6 bases and J gave up 4 bases, with 10 bases separating them.